A single sample is the source of the 23 T cell receptor beta chains below, sequenced in a study of blood T cells in healthy people across ages. Combining a sample-barcoded 5' primer with a J-beta primer mix, a second PCR ran for roughly 7 to 11 cycles. MiXCR was run by TCRdb on the 5' RACE reads, yielding one entry per CDR3 protein. The top ten clones hold about 11% of a sample with about 1.6 million distinct CDR3 sequences, almost 35% of them seen once. The sample comprised blood. The origin of the receptors is a woman in her 30s in good health.

The rearrangement links TRBV7-2 to TRBJ2-5; no clear D. Looked up from germline, CDR1 is SGHTA and CDR2 is FQGNSA. This CDR3 has 17 amino acids. V was pared by 5 bases and J by 11 bases, with 30 bases between. CDR3 loop: CASSPPKGSQAHNEQYF. The CDR3 DNA follows: TGTGCCAGCAGCCCCCCCAAAGGTTCGCAGGCCCACAATGAGCAGTACTTC.

The gene calls are TRBV24-1 and TRBJ2-7; D may be TRBD1 (5 bases). V was pared by 4 bases and J by 3 bases, with 15 bases between. The V gene's germline CDR1 is KGHDR and CDR2 SFDVKD. This CDR3 contains 15 residues. For the CDR3, the DNA is TGTGCCACCAGTGACCTGACAGCTACCCTCTACGAGCAGTACTTC. Translated: CATSDLTATLYEQYF.

The CDR3 nucleotides read TGTGCCAGCAGCTTAGACTCCCCCCGGTACAATGAGCAGTTCTTC. The encoded protein is CASSLDSPRYNEQFF. V and J are TRBV7-2 and TRBJ2-1, with no clear D. Deletions cut 1 base from V and 4 bases from J, with 11 bases between. This CDR3 has 15 amino acids. Germline CDR1 reads SGHTA; CDR2 reads FQGNSA.

About this clonotype: This may stem from a read error, because a much larger clone lies one nucleotide away. The CDR3 carries no conserved terminal phenylalanine or tryptophan, so it likely arises from a read error. V is TRBV29-1 and J is TRBJ2-7; D is unresolved. V was shortened by 7 bases and J by 2 bases, with 9 bases between the two germline ends. In germline, CDR1 is SQVTM, CDR2 ANQGSEA. The CDR3 loop spans 11 amino acids. The CDR3 DNA sequence: TGCAGCGCAACCACCACCTACGAGCAGTACTGC. Protein sequence: CSATTTYEQYC.

The sample holds one count of this clonotype. As DNA, the CDR3 is TGTGCCAGCAGCTTTCTCCGACAGGGGAGTGCGAAAAACACTGAAGCTTTCTTT. Protein sequence: CASSFLRQGSAKNTEAFF. The chain has TRBV7-9 and TRBJ1-1, with 8 positions matching TRBD1. The CDR3 is 18 residues long. After removal of 3 bases from V and 2 bases from J, the junction contained 14 bases not matched to a gene. Germline CDR1 SEHNR, CDR2 FQNEAQ (reference sequence).

CDR3 region: CASSKTHPGQGARGANVLTF. The CDR3 coding sequence is TGCGCCAGCAGCAAAACCCACCCGGGACAGGGGGCAAGAGGGGCCAACGTCCTGACTTTC. The chain employs TRBV5-1 and TRBJ2-6; TRBD1 agrees at 12 bases. CDR3 length: 20 residues. CDR1 is SGHRS and CDR2 is YFSETQ in the germline V gene. The ends lost 4 bases at V and 4 bases at J; junction bases unmatched: 15.

The rearrangement uses TRBV4-1 and TRBJ2-1; 9 bases match TRBD2. Germline lookup yields CDR1 MGHRA and CDR2 YSYEKL. This CDR3 comprises 16 residues. V was clipped by 0 bases and J by 6 bases; unmatched bases: 6. The CDR3 region is CASSQDLAGGVNEQFF. CDR3 in DNA: TGCGCCAGCAGCCAAGATCTCGCGGGAGGGGTCAATGAGCAGTTCTTC.

The chain recombines TRBV20-1 with TRBJ2-7; TRBD2 agrees at 7 bases. This CDR3 spans 14 amino acids. Germline loops: CDR1 DFQATT, CDR2 SNEGSKA (reference sequence). The J segment lost 3 bases and the V segment lost 6 bases, leaving 11 bases of the junction unmatched. The CDR3, as DNA: TGCAGTGCCCCCCCTAGCGGAGCGTACTACGAGCAGTACTTC. Its translation: CSAPPSGAYYEQYF.

The chain is built from TRBV6-1 and TRBJ1-2; D remains unclear. V dropped 2 bases and J dropped 8 bases, with 9 bases sitting between them. CDR1 MNHNS and CDR2 SASEGT come from the germline V gene. The CDR3 covers 12 residues. CDR3 sequence: CASSEIPSGYTF. The CDR3 DNA sequence: TGTGCCAGCAGTGAAATCCCGTCCGGCTACACCTTC.

The genes are TRBV7-6 and TRBJ2-4; D uncertain. The CDR3 extends over 13 amino acids. From germline, CDR1 is SGHVS and CDR2 FNYEAQ. The V end was cut by 1 base, the J end by 15 bases, with 16 bases between. The CDR3 bases are TGTGCCAGCAGCTTAGGTCTGAATTACGAGCGGTACTTC. This gives the protein CASSLGLNYERYF.

The rearrangement joins TRBV6-1 to TRBJ2-3; D is possibly TRBD1 or TRBD2 (5 bases each). The V end lost 8 bases, the J end lost 11 bases, and 14 bases lay between the germline ends. The CDR3 extends over 11 amino acids. CDR1 is MNHNS and CDR2 is SASEGT in the germline V gene. CDR3 region: CASWDPPRQYF. As DNA, the CDR3 is TGTGCCAGCTGGGACCCCCCCAGGCAGTATTTT.

Notes on this clonotype: Its ends do not fully match the called genes, so a read error is possible. V usage is TRBV18 and J usage is TRBJ2-7, with a tentative D call TRBD1 (6 bases). The CDR3 spans 16 residues. The germline CDR1 and CDR2 sequences are KGHSH and LQKENI. CDR3 region: CARSPPNQARGHEQYF. CDR3 sequence (DNA): TGTGCCCGCTCACCTCCTAATCAAGCCAGGGGTCACGAGCAGTACTTC.

This chain links TRBV11-1 with TRBJ1-1; no firm D call. CDR1 and CDR2 (germline): SGHAT, FQDESV (reference sequence). CDR3 length: 18 residues. The ends were cut back, 2 bases at V and 5 bases at J, with 24 bases in the middle. This CDR3 reads CASSLRPFPDTYWTEAFF. CDR3 bases: TGTGCCAGCAGCTTAAGGCCGTTCCCGGATACCTACTGGACTGAAGCTTTCTTT.

This sequence joins TRBV20-1 and TRBJ2-7, with D uncertain. CDR3 length: 12 amino acids. V was pared by 8 bases and J by 6 bases, with 17 bases between. Per the germline V gene, CDR1 is DFQATT and CDR2 is SNEGSKA (reference sequence). The CDR3 sequence: CSPWFGLAEQYF. The CDR3 coding sequence is TGCAGTCCCTGGTTTGGCTTGGCCGAGCAGTACTTC.

This clonotype was observed at least ten times. The rearrangement uses TRBV29-1 and TRBJ2-5, with TRBD2 matching over 9 bases. CDR3 length: 16 amino acids. Unmatched junction bases numbered 10, after V lost 1 base and J lost 4 bases. The germline V gene encodes CDR1 SQVTM and CDR2 ANQGSEA. DNA of the CDR3: TGCAGCGTTGAAGTATCGCGGGAGGGCCTTCTAGAGACCCAGTACTTC. Protein product: CSVEVSREGLLETQYF.

This clonotype has more than one count but fewer than ten. The chain combines TRBV20-1 with TRBJ2-3, with D unresolved. Trimming took off 4 bases at V and 0 bases at J, with 14 bases between the two ends. Germline V lookup: CDR1 DFQATT, CDR2 SNEGSKA (reference sequence). The CDR3 consists of 15 residues. The CDR3 protein is CSANSMGESTDTQYF. In DNA form, the CDR3 reads TGCAGTGCTAATAGTATGGGCGAGAGCACAGATACGCAGTATTTT.

The genes are TRBV20-1 and TRBJ2-1, with 7 bases identical to TRBD2. CDR1 is DFQATT, CDR2 SNEGSKA, per germline (reference sequence). V was clipped by 5 bases and J by 1 base; unmatched bases: 8. The CDR3 extends over 15 amino acids. For the CDR3, the DNA is TGCAGTGCTCGACCCGTGGGGGGGTCCTACAATGAGCAGTTCTTC. It specifies CSARPVGGSYNEQFF.

This clonotype was picked up a small number of times. The chain joins TRBV13 to TRBJ2-7; 8 bases agree with TRBD2. Germline assignment: CDR1 PRHDT and CDR2 FYEKMQ (reference sequence). The J segment lost 5 bases and the V segment lost 4 bases, leaving 13 bases of the junction unmatched. The CDR3 is 16 residues long. This CDR3 reads CASSSTVESGSHEQYF. The CDR3 DNA is TGTGCCAGCAGCTCGACCGTCGAAAGCGGGAGCCACGAGCAGTACTTC.

CDR3 in DNA: TGTGCCAGCACTTGGGGAAGGGAGACCCAGTACTTC. It is translated as CASTWGRETQYF. V is TRBV2 and J is TRBJ2-7; D is uncertain. The DNA end favors TRBJ2-5, so the J call may be wrong. The CDR3 runs to 12 residues. Germline CDR1 reads SNHLY; CDR2 reads FYNNEI.

This clonotype was observed many times. The chain uses TRBV9 and TRBJ2-1; no clear D. CDR1 is SGDLS, CDR2 YYNGEE, per germline. The CDR3 spans 15 residues. Deletions cut 5 bases from V and 0 bases from J, with 12 bases between. CDR3 sequence: CASSVGTSSYNEQFF. DNA of the CDR3: TGTGCCAGCAGTGTCGGCACGAGCTCCTACAATGAGCAGTTCTTC.

The chain joins TRBV5-5 to TRBJ1-6, with D possibly matching TRBD1 (6 bases). The length of the CDR3 is 15 residues. Germline-derived CDR1 and CDR2 are SGHKS and YYEKEE (reference sequence). V lost 4 bases to trimming and J lost 9 bases, with 17 bases between them. As DNA, the CDR3 is TGTGCCAGCAGCCCGCCCGGGACAACCACTTCACCCCTCCACTTT. Protein product: CASSPPGTTTSPLHF.

This clonotype was detected ten times or more. The rearrangement uses TRBV29-1 and TRBJ2-7; 7 positions match TRBD2. With V trimmed by 6 bases and J by 2 bases, 7 bases remained unmatched. The CDR3 consists of 13 residues. Germline assignment: CDR1 SQVTM and CDR2 ANQGSEA. In DNA form, the CDR3 reads TGCAGCGTGGGAGGGGTGGCGCCCTACGAGCAGTACTTC. Its translation: CSVGGVAPYEQYF.

This clonotype was found a few times. The chain links TRBV3-1 to TRBJ2-3; 9 bases are a match to TRBD1. Germline CDR1 and CDR2: LGHDT and YNNKEL (reference sequence). V lost 1 base to trimming and J lost 6 bases; unmatched junction nucleotides: 14. The CDR3 has 18 amino acids. The CDR3 loop is CASSQASGHRGHTDTQYF. The CDR3 nucleotides are TGTGCCAGCAGCCAAGCATCGGGCCACAGGGGGCACACGGATACGCAGTATTTT.